The rows below give T cell receptor beta chains drawn from one sample of a study of T cells expressing NK-cell markers. Following a re-call of the 5' RACE reads, TCRdb has one entry per CDR3 protein and lacks DNA. This sample's clone table lists 550,000 to 600,000 distinct CDR3 sequences. Sample: blood T cells: a sorted CD56 or NKG2C T cell subset, CD4+ or CD8+ T cells, or bulk PBMC T cells (not recorded which). Every receptor here comes from a man between 18 and 35 years old in good health. Both conserved end residues are part of each CDR3. Each record gives: J gene, V gene, CDR3 length, CDR3 protein.

TRBJ2-7 TRBV20-1 13 CSARTPGKVKQYF
TRBJ2-1 TRBV20-1 13 CSAREAVRVEQFF
TRBJ1-4 TRBV20-1 14 CSAARTAKGEKLFF
TRBJ2-7 TRBV12-3/TRBV12-4 15 CASSLIGQFTYEQYF
TRBJ2-1 TRBV15 11 CATSTGQAQFF
TRBJ2-1 TRBV12-3/TRBV12-4 11 CATTQYNEQFF
TRBJ2-1 TRBV5-1 15 CASSPRPRGDNEQFF
TRBJ2-3 TRBV2 15 CASSITGGSTDTQYF
TRBJ2-2 TRBV11-2 17 CASSLDRFGSYTGELFF
TRBJ2-3 TRBV4-3 16 CASSQTSGMLMDTQYF
TRBJ2-3 TRBV10-2 15 CASLWGELRADTQYF
TRBJ1-5 TRBV20-1 14 CSAPGTGGGQPQHF
TRBJ1-1 TRBV4-3 14 CASSLTGQALEAFF
TRBJ2-7 TRBV7-2 14 CASRSRDRGLEQYF
TRBJ2-5 TRBV6-5 15 CASSPNWGQQETQYF
TRBJ2-1 TRBV10-3 11 CASETGNEQFF
TRBJ2-2 TRBV14 15 CASSHRGGSTGELFF
TRBJ2-1 TRBV10-3 15 CAISLGRESYNEQFF
TRBJ2-3 TRBV3-1 16 CASSQDRGRRTDTQYF
TRBJ2-5 TRBV20-1 13 CSATYRDGGTQYF
TRBJ1-6 TRBV27 14 CASSFRQGANPLHF
TRBJ1-1 TRBV7-9 12 CASSLVQGYAFF
TRBJ1-4 TRBV6-1 17 CASSVRDRGLLDEKLFF
TRBJ2-1 TRBV5-1 18 CASSTEPSGNLYYNEQFF
TRBJ2-2 TRBV29-1 16 CSVGPRTGGSTGELFF
TRBJ2-2 TRBV14 17 CASSLIWGLADTGELFF
TRBJ1-2 TRBV4-3 12 CASSQEANGYTF
TRBJ2-5 TRBV29-1 14 CSVDRVEGSQTQYF
TRBJ1-5 TRBV7-9 13 CASSPSGRQPQHF
TRBJ2-1 TRBV5-1 16 CASSLPGTGIYNEQFF
TRBJ2-1 TRBV6-1 13 CASTYRKDNEQFF
TRBJ2-1 TRBV5-1 17 CASSPRRGRDSYNEQFF
TRBJ2-1 TRBV5-1 15 CASSSGSNNRDEQFF
TRBJ1-4 TRBV5-8 15 CASRPDRFTYEKLFF
TRBJ2-7 TRBV7-8 20 CASSLALKGAGGRNIYEQYF
TRBJ2-7 TRBV4-3 13 CASSQETGHGQYF
TRBJ2-2 TRBV12-3/TRBV12-4 21 CASSLRGPGGVERANTGELFF
TRBJ2-1 TRBV12-3/TRBV12-4 18 CASMTGTSGRPSYNEQFF
TRBJ2-1 TRBV10-3 11 CAIKAGDEQFF
TRBJ2-1 TRBV2 17 CASKVGPGTSGSNEQFF
TRBJ2-5 TRBV7-6 17 CASSLDRRLRRGETQYF
TRBJ2-1 TRBV7-6 14 CASSQDGGLNEQFF
TRBJ2-7 TRBV4-1 15 CASSYGHPSSYEQYF
TRBJ2-5 TRBV24-1 13 CATSGQAQETQYF
TRBJ2-7 TRBV7-9 13 CASSAGTAYEQYF
TRBJ2-1 TRBV11-1 19 CASSSKTGGGYLTYNEQFF
TRBJ2-1 TRBV10-3 11 CAIRGSNEQFF
TRBJ1-1 TRBV15 17 CATSRDQRGGLNTEAFF
TRBJ2-3 TRBV7-2 13 CAAAGGSTDTQYF
TRBJ1-1 TRBV25-1 15 CASSELEFLGSEAFF
TRBJ2-1 TRBV7-9 15 CASSLDGQAYNEQFF
TRBJ2-4 TRBV6-6 13 CASSWDRENIQYF
TRBJ1-1 TRBV24-1 17 CATSDSPTGTANTEAFF
TRBJ1-2 TRBV30 13 CAWSGLVEYGYTF